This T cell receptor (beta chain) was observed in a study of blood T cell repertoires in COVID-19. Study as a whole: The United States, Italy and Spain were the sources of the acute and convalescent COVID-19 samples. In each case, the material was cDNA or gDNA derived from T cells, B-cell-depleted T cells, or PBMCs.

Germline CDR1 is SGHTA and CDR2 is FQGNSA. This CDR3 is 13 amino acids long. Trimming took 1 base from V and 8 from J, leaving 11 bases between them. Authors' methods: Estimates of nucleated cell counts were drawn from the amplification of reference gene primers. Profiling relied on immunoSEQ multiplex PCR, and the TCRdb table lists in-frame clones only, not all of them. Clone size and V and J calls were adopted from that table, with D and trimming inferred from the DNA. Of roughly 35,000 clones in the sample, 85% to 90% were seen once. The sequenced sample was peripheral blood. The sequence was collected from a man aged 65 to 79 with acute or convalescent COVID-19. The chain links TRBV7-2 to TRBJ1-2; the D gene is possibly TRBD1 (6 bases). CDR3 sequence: CASSLVQGRGYTF. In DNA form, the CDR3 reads TGTGCCAGCAGCTTAGTTCAGGGGCGCGGCTACACCTTC.